The 17 T cell receptor beta chains below all came from one sample that was sequenced in a study of T cell responses to AZD1222 COVID-19 vaccine. The method was immunoSEQ multiplex PCR; TCRdb's version includes in-frame clones alone and lacks a portion of them. The sample includes more than 100,000 clones, 90% of them seen just once. The starting material was peripheral blood, obtained on day 0 of AZD1222 vaccination. The receptors derive from an adult in good health.

CDR3 DNA sequence: TGTGCCAGCAGCCCTAGGGGCGGGAGTCAGCCCCAGCATTTT. Translated: CASSPRGGSQPQHF. V usage is TRBV3-1 (or the pseudogene TRBV3-2) and J usage is TRBJ1-5, with D tentatively TRBD1 (5 bases). The germline CDR1 and CDR2 sequences are LGHDT and YNNKEL (reference sequence). V dropped 4 bases and J dropped 6 bases, with 13 bases sitting between them. The CDR3 is 14 residues long.

This chain joins TRBV3-1 (or the pseudogene TRBV3-2) and TRBJ2-5; weak D call: TRBD1 (5 bases). CDR1 LGHDT and CDR2 YNNKEL come from the germline V gene (reference sequence). The V gene lost 6 bases and the J gene lost 2 bases, with 10 bases spanning the gap. The CDR3 is 13 amino acids. Written as DNA, the CDR3 is TGTGCCAGCAGACCAGGGCCTCAAGAGACCCAGTACTTC. Its translation is CASRPGPQETQYF.

The gene calls are TRBV5-1 and TRBJ2-1; the D call may be TRBD1 or TRBD2 (5 bases each). This CDR3 is built from 14 residues. V shed 2 bases and J shed 7 bases, with 13 bases lying between them. The germline CDR1 and CDR2 sequences are SGHRS and YFSETQ. The CDR3 loop reads CASSFKGRGNEQFF. The CDR3 bases are TGCGCCAGCAGCTTTAAGGGGCGCGGGAATGAGCAGTTCTTC.

This clone was found once. The chain is built from TRBV10-1 and TRBJ2-3; possible D gene TRBD2, 6 bases. Trimming removed 6 bases at V and 15 bases at J, with 16 bases between. CDR3 length equals 11 residues. Germline V gives CDR1 WNHNN, CDR2 SYGVQD (reference sequence). The CDR3 DNA is TGCGCCAGCAGCCCGAGAACGGGGGAATATTTT. It encodes CASSPRTGEYF.

The chain couples TRBV3-1 (or the pseudogene TRBV3-2) to TRBJ1-2, with D perhaps TRBD1 (5 bases). The CDR3 extends over 14 amino acids. The germline gives CDR1 LGHDT, CDR2 YNNKEL (reference sequence). The germline V and J ends were trimmed by 1 base and 7 bases, with 13 bases remaining between them. CDR3 in amino acids: CASSQVEGRSGYTF. DNA of the CDR3: TGTGCCAGCAGCCAAGTGGAGGGGCGGAGTGGCTACACCTTC.

The gene calls are TRBV6-2 or TRBV6-3 and TRBJ1-6; the D gene is possibly TRBD1 (5 bases). The ends were cut back, 3 bases at V and 8 bases at J, with 14 bases in the middle. Germline V lookup: CDR1 MNHEY, CDR2 SVGEGT. This CDR3 comprises 15 residues. CDR3 loop: CASSYPRVPDSPLHF. The CDR3, as DNA: TGTGCCAGCAGTTATCCCAGGGTTCCAGATTCACCCCTCCACTTT.

This chain connects TRBV2 to TRBJ2-1; weak D call: TRBD2 (6 bases). From germline, CDR1 is SNHLY and CDR2 FYNNEI. The CDR3 consists of 14 residues. Trimming removed 6 bases from V and 9 bases from J, with 18 bases in between. The CDR3 is CASRGGNPAGEQFF. The CDR3 DNA sequence: TGTGCCAGCAGGGGGGGTAACCCCGCCGGTGAGCAGTTCTTC.

The gene calls are TRBV3-1 (or the pseudogene TRBV3-2) and TRBJ2-1; D could derive from TRBD1 or TRBD2 (5 bases each). The CDR3 is made up of 15 amino acids. Germline V lookup: CDR1 LGHDT, CDR2 YNNKEL (reference sequence). Trimming removed 4 bases at V and 10 bases at J, with 20 bases between. CDR3 in DNA: TGTGCCAGCAGCCCTGGTGGGACGCTAGTTTGGGAGCAGTTCTTC. Translating gives CASSPGGTLVWEQFF.

This chain links TRBV11-3 with TRBJ1-2; D call uncertain. V shed 3 bases and J shed 1 base, with 12 bases lying between them. This CDR3 region has 15 residues. Germline V gives CDR1 SGHNT, CDR2 YENEEA. The CDR3 here is CASSLGKSFNYGYTF. In DNA, the CDR3 is TGTGCCAGCAGCTTGGGGAAGAGTTTTAACTATGGCTACACCTTC. Together with reference TRBV11-3 and TRBJ1-2, the CDR3 gives the full variable domain: EAGVVQSPRYKIIEKKQPVAFWCNPISGHNTLYWYLQNLGQGPELLIRYENEEAVDDSQLPKDRFSAERLKGVDSTLKIQPAELGDSAVYLCASSLGKSFNYGYTFGSGTRLTVV.

The chain carries TRBV7-8 and TRBJ1-2; no clear D gene. The CDR3 loop spans 13 amino acids. The V end was cut by 5 bases, the J end by 2 bases, with 9 bases between. Germline lookup yields CDR1 SGHVS and CDR2 FQNEAQ. In nucleotides, the CDR3 is TGTGCCAGCAGCCTCCCTGGGAACTATGGCTACACCTTC. Protein: CASSLPGNYGYTF.

The chain links TRBV7-2 to TRBJ2-6; D ambiguous. CDR1 is SGHTA, CDR2 FQGNSA, per germline. Trimming took 1 base from V and 1 from J, leaving 5 bases between them. The CDR3 sequence is 15 residues long. The CDR3 bases are TGTGCCAGCAGCTTAGAAACTTCTGGGGCCAACGTCCTGACTTTC. Protein product: CASSLETSGANVLTF.

V usage is TRBV5-1 and J usage is TRBJ2-3; 9 bases are shared with TRBD1. The CDR3 length is 16 residues. CDR1 and CDR2 (germline): SGHRS, YFSETQ. J was trimmed by 4 bases and V by 0 bases; bases with no gene match: 6. CDR3 bases: TGCGCCAGCAGCTTGGCCACGGGACAGGGAGCAGATACGCAGTATTTT. Translated, it gives CASSLATGQGADTQYF.

The chain is built from TRBV5-6 and TRBJ1-2, with a tentative D call TRBD1 (6 bases). The CDR3 is 13 residues long. Germline CDR1 SGHDT, CDR2 YYEEEE. The germline V and J ends were trimmed by 4 bases and 2 bases, with 9 bases remaining between them. CDR3 residues: CASSADRNYGYTF. Written as DNA, the CDR3 is TGTGCCAGCAGCGCCGACAGGAACTATGGCTACACCTTC. Full variable domain (missing parts from reference TRBV5-6 and TRBJ1-2): DAGVTQSPTHLIKTRGQQVTLRCSPKSGHDTVSWYQQALGQGPQFIFQYYEEEERQRGNFPDRFSGHQFPNYSSELNVNALLLGDSALYLCASSADRNYGYTFGSGTRLTVV.

This chain joins TRBV19 and TRBJ2-5, with D perhaps matching TRBD2 (7 bases). V gave up 3 bases and J gave up 4 bases, with 12 bases separating them. Germline lookup yields CDR1 LNHDA and CDR2 SQIVND (reference sequence). This CDR3 region has 14 residues. The CDR3 region has the DNA TGTGCCAGTAGTATCGCGGGGGCTGGAGAGACCCAGTACTTC. Amino acid sequence: CASSIAGAGETQYF.

A single count supports this clone. The gene calls are TRBV4-1 and TRBJ1-1, with unresolved D. Trimming shortened V by 0 bases and J by 1 base, and 12 bases separated the two germline ends. CDR3 length: 16 amino acids. Germline V gives CDR1 MGHRA, CDR2 YSYEKL. The CDR3 sequence: CASSQDRRISNTEAFF. The CDR3 DNA follows: TGCGCCAGCAGCCAAGATCGGCGGATATCGAACACTGAAGCTTTCTTT.

The chain couples TRBV6-1 to TRBJ2-5; D perhaps matches TRBD2 (6 bases). Germline V lookup: CDR1 MNHNS, CDR2 SASEGT. The CDR3 sequence is 17 residues long. V lost 2 bases to trimming and J lost 5 bases, with 21 bases between them. The CDR3 region is CASSELVADPAGETQYF. CDR3 nucleotide sequence: TGTGCCAGCAGTGAATTAGTAGCGGACCCGGCTGGCGAGACCCAGTACTTC.

The chain is built from TRBV18 and TRBJ1-4, with a possible D match to TRBD1 (5 bases). Per germline, CDR1 KGHSH and CDR2 LQKENI. Trimming took 2 bases from V and 7 from J, leaving 8 bases between them. This CDR3 is 13 amino acids long. The CDR3 region is CASSPNGAEKLFF. As DNA, the CDR3 is TGTGCCAGCTCACCAAACGGGGCTGAAAAACTGTTTTTT.